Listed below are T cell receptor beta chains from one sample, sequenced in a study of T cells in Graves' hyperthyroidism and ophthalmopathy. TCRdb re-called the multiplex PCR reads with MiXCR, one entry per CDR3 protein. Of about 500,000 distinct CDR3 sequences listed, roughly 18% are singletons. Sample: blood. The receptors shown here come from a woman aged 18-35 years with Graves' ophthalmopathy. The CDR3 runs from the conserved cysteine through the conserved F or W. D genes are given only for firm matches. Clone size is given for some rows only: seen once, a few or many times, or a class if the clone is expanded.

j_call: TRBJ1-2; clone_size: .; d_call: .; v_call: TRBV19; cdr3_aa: CASSQGVDGCTF; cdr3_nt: TGTGCCAGTAGTCAGGGCGTGGATGGCTGCACCTTC
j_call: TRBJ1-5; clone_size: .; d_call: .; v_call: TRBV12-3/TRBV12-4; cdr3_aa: CASSEEAGESNQPQHF; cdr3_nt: TGTGCCAGCAGTGAAGAGGCGGGGGAGAGCAATCAGCCCCAGCATTTT
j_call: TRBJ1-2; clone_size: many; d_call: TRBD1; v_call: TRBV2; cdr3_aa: CASSFDRAQSGYTF; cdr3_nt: TGTGCCAGCAGTTTTGACAGGGCCCAATCCGGCTACACCTTC
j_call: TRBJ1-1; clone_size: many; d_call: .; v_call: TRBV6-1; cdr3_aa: CASSLINTEAFF; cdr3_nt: TGTGCCAGCAGTTTGATAAACACTGAAGCTTTCTTT
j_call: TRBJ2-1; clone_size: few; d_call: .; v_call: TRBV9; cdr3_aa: CASSATGEQFF; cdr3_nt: TGTGCCAGCAGCGCCACGGGAGAGCAGTTCTTC
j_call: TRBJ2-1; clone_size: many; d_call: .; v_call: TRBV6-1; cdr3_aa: CASSPGAAGTTQFF; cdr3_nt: TGTGCCAGCAGTCCGGGTGCGGCCGGGACCACTCAGTTCTTC
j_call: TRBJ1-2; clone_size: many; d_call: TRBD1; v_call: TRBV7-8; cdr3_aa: CASSPLDRGSDRGYTF; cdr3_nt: TGTGCCAGCAGCCCTCTGGACAGGGGTTCGGACCGTGGCTACACCTTC
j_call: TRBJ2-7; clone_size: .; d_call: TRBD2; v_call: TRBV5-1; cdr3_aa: CAGSPGTRFYEQYF; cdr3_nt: TGTGCCGGCAGCCCAGGGACTAGATTCTACGAGCAGTACTTC
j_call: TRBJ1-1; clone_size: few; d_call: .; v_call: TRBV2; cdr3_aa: CASSEGEVAFF; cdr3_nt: TGTGCCAGCAGTGAAGGGGAGGTAGCTTTCTTT
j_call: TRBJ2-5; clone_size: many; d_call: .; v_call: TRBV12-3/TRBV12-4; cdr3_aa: CASSLPSPQETQYF; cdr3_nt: TGTGCCAGCAGTTTACCCAGTCCACAAGAGACCCAGTACTTC
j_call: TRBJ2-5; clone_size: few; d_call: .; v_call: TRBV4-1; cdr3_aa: CASSQDRGAGGETQYF; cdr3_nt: TGCGCCAGCAGCCAAGATCGCGGGGCCGGCGGGGAGACCCAGTACTTC
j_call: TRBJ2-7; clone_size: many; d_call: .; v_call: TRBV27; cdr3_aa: CASSPTTGEQYF; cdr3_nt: TGTGCCAGCAGTCCGACTACTGGGGAGCAGTACTTC
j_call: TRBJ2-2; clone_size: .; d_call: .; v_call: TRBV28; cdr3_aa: CASSLGGAGTGELFF; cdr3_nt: TGTGCCAGCAGTTTAGGGGGGGCTGGCACCGGGGAGCTGTTTTTT
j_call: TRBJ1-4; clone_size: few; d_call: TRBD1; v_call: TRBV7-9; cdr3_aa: CASSLPPDREDWEKLFF; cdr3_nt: TGTGCCAGCAGCTTACCGCCTGACAGGGAGGATTGGGAAAAACTGTTTTTT
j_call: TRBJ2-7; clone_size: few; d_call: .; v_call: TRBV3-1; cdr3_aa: CASSITFLLSYEQYF; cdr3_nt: TGTGCCAGCAGCATTACCTTCCTACTCTCCTACGAGCAGTACTTC
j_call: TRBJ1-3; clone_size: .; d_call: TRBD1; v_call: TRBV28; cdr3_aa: CASSLDKKGASGNTIYF; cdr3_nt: TGTGCCAGCAGTCTAGACAAAAAGGGGGCTTCGGGAAACACCATATATTTT
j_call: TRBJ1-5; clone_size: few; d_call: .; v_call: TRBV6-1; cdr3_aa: CASSEAAGAGRQPQHF; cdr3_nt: TGTGCCAGCAGTGAAGCCGCGGGGGCGGGTAGGCAGCCCCAGCATTTT
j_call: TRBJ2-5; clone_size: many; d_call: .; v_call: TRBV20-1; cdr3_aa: CSARDTREETQYF; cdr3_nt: TGCAGTGCTAGAGATACCAGGGAAGAGACCCAGTACTTC
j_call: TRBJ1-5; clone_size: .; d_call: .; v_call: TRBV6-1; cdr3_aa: CASSTTGTKPQHF; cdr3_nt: TGTGCCAGCAGTACGACAGGTACGAAGCCCCAGCATTTT
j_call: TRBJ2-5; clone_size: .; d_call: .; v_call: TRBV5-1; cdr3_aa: CASSNLQGQETQYF; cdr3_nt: TGCGCCAGCAGCAACTTACAGGGACAAGAGACCCAGTACTTC
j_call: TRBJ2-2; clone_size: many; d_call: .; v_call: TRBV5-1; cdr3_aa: CASSSVEEARVLFF; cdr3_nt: TGCGCCAGCAGCTCAGTGGAGGAGGCGCGTGTGCTGTTTTTT
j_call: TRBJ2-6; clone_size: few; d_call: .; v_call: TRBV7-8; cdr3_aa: CASSFQGSGANVLTF; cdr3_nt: TGTGCCAGCAGCTTTCAAGGCTCTGGGGCCAACGTCCTGACTTTC
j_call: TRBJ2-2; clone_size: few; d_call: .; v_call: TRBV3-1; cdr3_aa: CASSQDPPDPTGELFF; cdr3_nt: TGTGCCAGCAGCCAAGACCCGCCGGACCCCACCGGGGAGCTGTTTTTT
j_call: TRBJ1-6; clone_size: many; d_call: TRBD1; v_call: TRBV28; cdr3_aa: CASRDRDRASPLHF; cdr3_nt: TGTGCCAGCAGGGACCGGGACAGGGCTTCACCCCTCCACTTT
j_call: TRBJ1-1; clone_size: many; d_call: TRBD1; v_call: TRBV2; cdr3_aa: CASSGRDRLNTEAFF; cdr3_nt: TGTGCCAGCAGTGGTCGGGACAGGCTGAACACTGAAGCTTTCTTT
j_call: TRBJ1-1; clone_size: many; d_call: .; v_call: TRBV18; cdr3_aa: CASSPRGLSNTEAFF; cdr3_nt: TGTGCCAGCTCACCTAGAGGACTGTCCAACACTGAAGCTTTCTTT
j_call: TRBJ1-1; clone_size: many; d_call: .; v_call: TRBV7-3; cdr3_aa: CASSYTLDTEAFF; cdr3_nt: TGTGCCAGCAGCTACACGTTGGACACTGAAGCTTTCTTT
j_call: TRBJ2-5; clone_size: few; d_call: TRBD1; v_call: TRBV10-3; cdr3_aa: CAIKGTGKETQYF; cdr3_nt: TGTGCCATCAAAGGGACAGGGAAAGAGACCCAGTACTTC
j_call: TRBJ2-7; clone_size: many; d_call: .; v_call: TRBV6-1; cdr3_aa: CASSEWAGAYEQYF; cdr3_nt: TGTGCCAGCAGTGAGTGGGCAGGGGCCTACGAGCAGTACTTC
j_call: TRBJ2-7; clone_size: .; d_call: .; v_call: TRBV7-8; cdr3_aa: CASSLEQVYEQYF; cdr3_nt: TGTGCCAGCAGCTTAGAGCAGGTATACGAGCAGTACTTC
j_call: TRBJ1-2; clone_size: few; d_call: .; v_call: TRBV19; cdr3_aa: CASSTWASAYGYTF; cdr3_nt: TGTGCCAGTAGTACCTGGGCCTCAGCCTATGGCTACACCTTC
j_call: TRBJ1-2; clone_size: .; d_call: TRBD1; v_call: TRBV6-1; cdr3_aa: CASRVGQSTYGYTF; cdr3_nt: TGTGCCAGCAGAGTGGGACAGTCGACGTATGGCTACACCTTC
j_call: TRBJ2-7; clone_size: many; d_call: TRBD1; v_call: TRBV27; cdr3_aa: CASSFLPGQGPYEQYF; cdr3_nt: TGTGCCAGCAGTTTCCTGCCGGGACAGGGACCCTACGAGCAGTACTTC
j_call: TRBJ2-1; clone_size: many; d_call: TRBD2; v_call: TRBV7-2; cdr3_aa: CASSPGSSGGEQFF; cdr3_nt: TGTGCCAGCAGCCCAGGGAGTTCGGGGGGGGAGCAGTTCTTC
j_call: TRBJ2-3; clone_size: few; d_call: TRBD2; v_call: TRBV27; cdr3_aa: CASSIAGGPPDTQYF; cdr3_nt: TGTGCCAGCAGTATAGCGGGAGGGCCTCCAGATACGCAGTATTTT
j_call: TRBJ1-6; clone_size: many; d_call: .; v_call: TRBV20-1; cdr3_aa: CSARPAGQQNSPLHF; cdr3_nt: TGCAGTGCTAGACCGGCAGGTCAACAGAATTCACCCCTCCACTTT
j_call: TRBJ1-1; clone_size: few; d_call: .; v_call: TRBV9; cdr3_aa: CASSVIASMNTEAFF; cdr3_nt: TGTGCCAGCAGCGTAATCGCCAGCATGAACACTGAAGCTTTCTTT
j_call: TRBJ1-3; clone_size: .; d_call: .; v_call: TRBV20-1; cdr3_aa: CSASPQGFSGNTIYF; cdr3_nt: TGCAGTGCCTCTCCTCAGGGGTTCTCTGGAAACACCATATATTTT
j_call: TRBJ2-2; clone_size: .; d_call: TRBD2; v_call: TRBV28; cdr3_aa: CASSLGGIGNTGELFF; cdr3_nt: TGTGCCAGCAGTTTGGGAGGGATTGGGAACACCGGGGAGCTGTTTTTT
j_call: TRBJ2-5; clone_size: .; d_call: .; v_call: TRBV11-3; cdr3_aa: CASSPDGHNAETQYF; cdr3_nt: TGTGCCAGCAGCCCCGACGGCCACAACGCAGAGACCCAGTACTTC
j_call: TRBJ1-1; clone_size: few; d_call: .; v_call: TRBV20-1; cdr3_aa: CSARVGAAMNTEAFF; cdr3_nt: TGCAGTGCTAGAGTGGGCGCAGCTATGAACACTGAAGCTTTCTTT
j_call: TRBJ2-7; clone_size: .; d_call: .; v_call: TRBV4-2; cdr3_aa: CASSQVNRDSSYEQYF; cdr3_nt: TGTGCCAGCAGCCAAGTTAACCGGGATAGCTCCTACGAGCAGTACTTC
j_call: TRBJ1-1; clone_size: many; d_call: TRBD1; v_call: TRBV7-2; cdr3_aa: CASSPDRVISEAFF; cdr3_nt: TGTGCCAGCAGTCCGGACAGGGTGATTTCCGAAGCTTTCTTT
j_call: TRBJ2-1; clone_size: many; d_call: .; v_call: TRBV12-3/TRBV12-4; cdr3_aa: CASRMLNEQFF; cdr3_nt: TGTGCCAGCAGGATGCTCAATGAGCAGTTCTTC
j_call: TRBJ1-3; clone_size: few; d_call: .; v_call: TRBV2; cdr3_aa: CASSDSASGNTIYF; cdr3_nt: TGTGCCAGCAGTGATTCGGCGTCGGGAAACACCATATATTTT
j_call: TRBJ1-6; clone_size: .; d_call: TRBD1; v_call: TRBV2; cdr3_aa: CARQQGADSPLHF; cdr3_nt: TGTGCCAGACAACAGGGGGCGGATTCACCCCTCCACTTT
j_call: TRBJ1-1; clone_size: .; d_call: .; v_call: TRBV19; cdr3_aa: CASSLTPVTTEAFF; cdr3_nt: TGTGCCAGTAGTTTAACTCCGGTGACCACTGAAGCTTTCTTT
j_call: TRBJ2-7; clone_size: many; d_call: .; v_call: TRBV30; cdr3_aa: CAWSVRDEQYF; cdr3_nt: TGTGCCTGGAGTGTAAGGGACGAGCAGTACTTC
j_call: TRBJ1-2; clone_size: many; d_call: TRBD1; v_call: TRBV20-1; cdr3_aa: CSATGGRALLFNYGYTF; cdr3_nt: TGCAGTGCTACAGGGGGCCGAGCACTACTATTTAACTATGGCTACACCTTC
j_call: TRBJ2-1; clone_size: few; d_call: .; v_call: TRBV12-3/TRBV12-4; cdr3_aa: CASKLGRLNEQFF; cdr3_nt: TGTGCCAGCAAGCTCGGACGACTCAATGAGCAGTTCTTC
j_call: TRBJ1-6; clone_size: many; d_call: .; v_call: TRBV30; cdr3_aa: CAWSPGGPNSPLHF; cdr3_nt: TGTGCCTGGAGTCCGGGAGGCCCAAATTCACCCCTCCACTTT
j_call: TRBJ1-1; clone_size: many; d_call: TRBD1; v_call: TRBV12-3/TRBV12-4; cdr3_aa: CASSLRDRGYMNTEAFF; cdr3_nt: TGTGCCAGCAGTTTAAGGGACAGGGGATATATGAACACTGAAGCTTTCTTT
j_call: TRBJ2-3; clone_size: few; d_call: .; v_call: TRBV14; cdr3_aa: CASSQMGIATPGQSDTQYF; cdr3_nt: TGTGCCAGCAGCCAGATGGGTATTGCGACCCCCGGCCAATCCGATACGCAGTATTTT
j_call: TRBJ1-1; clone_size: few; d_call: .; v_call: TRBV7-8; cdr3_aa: CASSPLTEAFF; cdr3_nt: TGTGCCAGCAGCCCCCTCACTGAAGCTTTCTTT
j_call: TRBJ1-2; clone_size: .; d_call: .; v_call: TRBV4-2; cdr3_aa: CASSQKTGKDGYTF; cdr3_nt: TGTGCCAGCAGCCAGAAGACAGGAAAGGATGGCTACACCTTC
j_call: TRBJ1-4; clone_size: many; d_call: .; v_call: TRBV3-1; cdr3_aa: CASSSQSNEKLFF; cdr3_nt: TGTGCCAGCAGTTCTCAGTCTAATGAAAAACTGTTTTTT
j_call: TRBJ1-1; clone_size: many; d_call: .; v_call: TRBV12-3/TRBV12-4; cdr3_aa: CASSRPGGGVDTEAFF; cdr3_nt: TGTGCCAGCAGCCGCCCCGGGGGAGGGGTCGACACTGAAGCTTTCTTT
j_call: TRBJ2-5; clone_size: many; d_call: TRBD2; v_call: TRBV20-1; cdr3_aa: CSAQARTSGAKETQYF; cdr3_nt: TGCAGTGCTCAAGCCAGGACTAGCGGTGCGAAAGAGACCCAGTACTTC
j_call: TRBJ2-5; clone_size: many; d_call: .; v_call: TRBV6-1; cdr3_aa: CASSERPEQGGETQYF; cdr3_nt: TGTGCCAGCAGTGAAAGGCCCGAACAGGGCGGAGAGACCCAGTACTTC
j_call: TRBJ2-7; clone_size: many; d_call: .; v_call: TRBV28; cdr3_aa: CASSGYLARYEQYF; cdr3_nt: TGTGCCAGCAGCGGGTACCTAGCGCGCTACGAGCAGTACTTC